A single TCR beta chain is shown here with its context. What it binds is not known. This CDR3 has 12 residues. The V gene end was trimmed by 6 bases and the J gene end by 7 bases; junction bases not matched to a gene: 2. Germline V gene sequence: CDR1 MNHNS, CDR2 SASEGT. Lung cancer patients with chemo-refractory metastatic non-small-cell disease were given focal radiation plus CTLA-4 blockade with ipilimumab. The data were obtained in a study of radiotherapy plus CTLA-4 blockade in lung cancer. Study-level background: Objective responses were documented in 15% to 20% of patients, with disease control in about 29%. The study's findings and limits: Tumor-origin TCR clones grew in blood after radiotherapy plus ipilimumab.

Method: immunoSEQ multiplex PCR; TCRdb's copy keeps in-frame clones and lacks some. The table has around 45,000 clones, 73% seen once. The clonotype originates from a human donor with non-small cell lung cancer who had a complete response to radiotherapy plus ipilimumab. V usage is TRBV6-1 and J usage is TRBJ2-1; TRBD1 matches at 8 bases. The sample in question was peripheral blood, obtained from a patient treated with radiotherapy plus ipilimumab. The CDR3: CASSRTGNEQFF. CDR3 bases: TGTGCCAGCAGCCGGACAGGGAATGAGCAGTTCTTC.